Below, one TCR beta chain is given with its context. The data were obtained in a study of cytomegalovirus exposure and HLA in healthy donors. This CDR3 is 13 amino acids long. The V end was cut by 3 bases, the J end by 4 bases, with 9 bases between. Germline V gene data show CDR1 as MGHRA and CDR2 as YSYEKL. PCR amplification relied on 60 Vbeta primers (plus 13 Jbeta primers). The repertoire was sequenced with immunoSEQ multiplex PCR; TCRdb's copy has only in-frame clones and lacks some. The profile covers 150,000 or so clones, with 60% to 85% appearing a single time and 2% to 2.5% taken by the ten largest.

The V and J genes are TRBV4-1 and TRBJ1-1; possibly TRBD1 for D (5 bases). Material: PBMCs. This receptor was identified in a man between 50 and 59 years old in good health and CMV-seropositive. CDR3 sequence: CASSHVQVTEAFF. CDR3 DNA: TGCGCCAGCAGCCATGTACAGGTCACTGAAGCTTTCTTT.